This T cell receptor beta chain was recovered during a study of beta chain features in type 1 diabetes. Study overall: Healthy donors and patients had similar age, gender and cell yields. General observations from the study: VDJ junctions in type 1 diabetes patients carried more deletions and fewer insertions. Cells with high TCR expression could be over-represented by cDNA sequencing.

All sorted populations exceeded 95% purity. On this clone itself: Its antigen is not known.

Reverse transcribing all isolated RNA meant expressed TCRB transcripts were sequenced. The repertoire was sequenced with immunoSEQ multiplex PCR; TCRdb's copy has only in-frame clones and lacks some. In the table there are 400,000 to 450,000 clones, approximately 13% of which are singletons. Germline loops: CDR1 GTSNPN, CDR2 SVGIG (reference sequence). The V and J ends lost 4 bases and 8 bases, in that order; junction bases with no gene match: 14. This CDR3 comprises 15 residues. Sequencing was performed on naive CD4+ T cells from blood. This receptor was obtained from a man under 40 in good health. The chain uses TRBV30 and TRBJ2-1, with 7 bases fitting TRBD2. The CDR3 reads CAWNRLARVGDEQFF. The CDR3 DNA sequence: TGTGCCTGGAACAGACTAGCCCGTGTGGGAGATGAGCAGTTCTTC.